This T cell receptor (beta chain) appears in the sequencing data of a study of T cell clones after liver transplantation. Germline CDR1 and CDR2: MDHEN and SYDVKM. This CDR3 has 16 amino acids. V trimming: 5 bases; J trimming: 0 bases; junction bases outside the gene matches: 6. As for this clone: Its antigen is not known.

Unstimulated PBMCs were sorted into CD3+CD4+ and CD3+CD8+ populations. Points from the study as a whole: These preliminary findings come from unstandardized post-transplant sampling times. Graft donor-reactive T cells may have migrated into the graft rather than being deleted.

The method was immunoSEQ multiplex PCR; TCRdb's version includes in-frame clones alone and lacks a portion of them. The sample has approximately 70,000 clones; roughly 80% are singletons. The origin of this receptor is a human patient who received a liver transplant. Some T cells here may be from the graft donor. The input for sequencing was CD4+ T cells from blood, taken less than 50 months after liver transplant. This chain uses TRBV28 with TRBJ2-3, with 9 bases identical to TRBD2. DNA for the CDR3: TGTGCCAGCAGTCCGGTAGCGGGAGTTAGCACAGATACGCAGTATTTT. This codes for CASSPVAGVSTDTQYF.